This T cell receptor beta chain originates from a study of shared clonotypes between healthy human individuals. Study findings and constraints: Sequencing of the sorted subsets was shown by rarefaction to be incomplete despite large depth.

The V end lost 3 bases, the J end lost 2 bases, and 8 bases lay between the germline ends. The CDR3 has 13 residues. Germline loops: CDR1 SGHVS, CDR2 FQNEAQ. CD8 memory pooled CD45RO+ cells and CCR7-negative CD45RA+ TemRA cells. Details on this clone: No antigen is known for it.

Clones were read by immunoSEQ multiplex PCR, and TCRdb kept only the in-frame ones, dropping some. The sample holds 95,000 to 120,000 clones, about 71% seen once. The gene calls are TRBV7-8 and TRBJ2-7, with TRBD2 as a possible D gene (5 bases). This TCR derives from a woman in her 30s in good health. Material: memory CD8+ T cells sorted from blood. Subset specified: CD45RO+ cells pooled with CCR7-negative TemRA cells. CDR3 bases: TGTGCCAGCAGCTTGACCGGGACCTACGAGCAGTACTTC. Translating it yields CASSLTGTYEQYF.